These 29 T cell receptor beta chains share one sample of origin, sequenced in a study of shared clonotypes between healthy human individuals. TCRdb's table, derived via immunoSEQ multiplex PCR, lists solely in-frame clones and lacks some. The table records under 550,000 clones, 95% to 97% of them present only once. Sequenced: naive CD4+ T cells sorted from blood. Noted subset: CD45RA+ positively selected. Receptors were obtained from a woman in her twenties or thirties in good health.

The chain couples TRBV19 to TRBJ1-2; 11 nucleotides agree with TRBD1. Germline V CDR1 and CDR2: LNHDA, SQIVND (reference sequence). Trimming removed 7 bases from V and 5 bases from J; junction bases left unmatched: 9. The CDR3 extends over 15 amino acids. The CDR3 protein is CASKKLGQGAYGYTF. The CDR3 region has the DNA TGTGCCAGTAAAAAACTTGGACAGGGGGCATATGGCTACACCTTC.

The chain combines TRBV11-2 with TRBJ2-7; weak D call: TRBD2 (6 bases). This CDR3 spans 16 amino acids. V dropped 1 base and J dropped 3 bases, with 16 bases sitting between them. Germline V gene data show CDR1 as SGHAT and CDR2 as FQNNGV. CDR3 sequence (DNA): TGTGCCAGCAGCTTAGGGAGCATAGCGGAGCTCTACGAGCAGTACTTC. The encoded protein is CASSLGSIAELYEQYF.

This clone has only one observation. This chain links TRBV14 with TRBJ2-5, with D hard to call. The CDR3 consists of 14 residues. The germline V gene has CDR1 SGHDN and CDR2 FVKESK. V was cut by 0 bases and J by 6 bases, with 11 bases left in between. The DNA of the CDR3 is TGTGCCAGCAGCCAAGATCGCGTGGTACAGACCCAGTACTTC. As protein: CASSQDRVVQTQYF.

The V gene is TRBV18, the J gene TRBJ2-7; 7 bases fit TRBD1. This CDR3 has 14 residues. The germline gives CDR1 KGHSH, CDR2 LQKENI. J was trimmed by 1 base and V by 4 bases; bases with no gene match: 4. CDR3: CASSLGTASYEQYF. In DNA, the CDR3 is TGTGCCAGCTCACTTGGGACAGCGTCCTACGAGCAGTACTTC.

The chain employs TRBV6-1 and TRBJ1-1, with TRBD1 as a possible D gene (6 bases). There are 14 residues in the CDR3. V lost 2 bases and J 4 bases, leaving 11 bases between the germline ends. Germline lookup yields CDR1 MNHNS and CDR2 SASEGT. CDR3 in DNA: TGTGCCAGCAGTGAAAACAGGGAATTCACTGAAGCTTTCTTT. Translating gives CASSENREFTEAFF.

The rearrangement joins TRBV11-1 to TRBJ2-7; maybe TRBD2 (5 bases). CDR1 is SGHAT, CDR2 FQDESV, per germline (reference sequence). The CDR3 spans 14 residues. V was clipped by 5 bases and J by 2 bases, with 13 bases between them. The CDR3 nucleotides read TGTGCCAGCAGCCAAGCCGGGATTACCTACGAGCAGTACTTC. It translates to CASSQAGITYEQYF.

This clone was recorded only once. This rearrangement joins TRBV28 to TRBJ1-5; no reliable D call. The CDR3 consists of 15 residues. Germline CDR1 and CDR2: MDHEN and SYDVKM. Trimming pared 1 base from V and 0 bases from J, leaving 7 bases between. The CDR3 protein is CASSLFSDSNQPQHF. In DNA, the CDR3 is TGTGCCAGCAGTTTATTCTCAGATAGCAATCAGCCCCAGCATTTT.

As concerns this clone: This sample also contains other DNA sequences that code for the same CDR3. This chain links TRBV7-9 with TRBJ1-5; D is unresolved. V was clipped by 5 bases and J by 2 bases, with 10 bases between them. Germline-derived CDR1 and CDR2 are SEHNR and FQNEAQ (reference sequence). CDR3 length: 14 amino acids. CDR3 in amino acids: CASSLGGGNQPQHF. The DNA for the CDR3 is TGTGCCAGCAGCCTAGGTGGGGGCAATCAGCCCCAGCATTTT.

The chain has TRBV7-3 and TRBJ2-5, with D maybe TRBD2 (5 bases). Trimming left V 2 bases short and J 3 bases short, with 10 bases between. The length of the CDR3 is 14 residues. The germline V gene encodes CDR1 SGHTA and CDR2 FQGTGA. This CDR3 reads CASSLAGPKETQYF. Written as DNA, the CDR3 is TGTGCCAGCAGCTTAGCGGGCCCAAAAGAGACCCAGTACTTC.

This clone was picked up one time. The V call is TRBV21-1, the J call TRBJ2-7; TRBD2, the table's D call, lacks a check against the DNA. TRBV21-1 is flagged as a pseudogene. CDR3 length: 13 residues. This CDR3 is CARLAGVFYEQYF. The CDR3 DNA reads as TGTGCCCGACTAGCGGGAGTTTTTTACGAGCAGTACTTC.

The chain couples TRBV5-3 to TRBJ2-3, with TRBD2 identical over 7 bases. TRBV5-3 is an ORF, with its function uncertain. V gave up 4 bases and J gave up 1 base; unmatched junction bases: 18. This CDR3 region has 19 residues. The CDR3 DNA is TGTGCCAGAAGCCTCCTTTCGGGCGGGAGTCGGGTAGGCACAGATACGCAGTATTTT. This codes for CARSLLSGGSRVGTDTQYF.

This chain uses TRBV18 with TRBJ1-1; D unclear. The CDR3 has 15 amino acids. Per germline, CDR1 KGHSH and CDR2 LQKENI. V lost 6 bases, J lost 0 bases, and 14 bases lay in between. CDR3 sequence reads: CASSISTVVNTEAFF. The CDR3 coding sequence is TGTGCCAGCTCCATTTCGACGGTAGTGAACACTGAAGCTTTCTTT.

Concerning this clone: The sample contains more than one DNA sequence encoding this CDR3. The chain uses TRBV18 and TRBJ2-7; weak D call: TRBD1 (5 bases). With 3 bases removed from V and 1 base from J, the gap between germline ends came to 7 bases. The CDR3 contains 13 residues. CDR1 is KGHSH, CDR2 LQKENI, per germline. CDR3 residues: CASSPDSSYEQYF. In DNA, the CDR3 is TGTGCCAGCTCACCCGACAGTTCCTACGAGCAGTACTTC.

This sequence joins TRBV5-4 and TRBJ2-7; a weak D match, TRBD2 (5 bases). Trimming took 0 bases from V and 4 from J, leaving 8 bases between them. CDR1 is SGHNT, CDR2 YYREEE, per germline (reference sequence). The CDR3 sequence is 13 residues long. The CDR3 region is CASSLGPGYEQYF. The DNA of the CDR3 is TGTGCCAGCAGCTTGGGGCCGGGGTACGAGCAGTACTTC. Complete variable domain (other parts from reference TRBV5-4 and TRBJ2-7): ETGVTQSPTHLIKTRGQQVTLRCSSQSGHNTVSWYQQALGQGPQFIFQYYREEENGRGNFPPRFSGLQFPNYSSELNVNALELDDSALYLCASSLGPGYEQYFGPGTRLTVT.

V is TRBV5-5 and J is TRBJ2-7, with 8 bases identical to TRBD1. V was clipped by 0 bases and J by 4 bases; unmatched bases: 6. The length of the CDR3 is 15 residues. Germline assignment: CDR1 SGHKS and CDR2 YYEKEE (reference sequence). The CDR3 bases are TGTGCCAGCAGCTTGGCCCCAGGACAGGGATACGAGCAGTACTTC. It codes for CASSLAPGQGYEQYF.

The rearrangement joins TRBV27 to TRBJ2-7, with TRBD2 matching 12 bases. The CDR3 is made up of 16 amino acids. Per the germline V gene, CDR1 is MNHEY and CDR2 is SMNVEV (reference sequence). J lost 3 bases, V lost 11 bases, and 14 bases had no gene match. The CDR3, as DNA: TGTGCCGGTCACCCGGGACTAGCGGGTTATTACTACGAGCAGTACTTC. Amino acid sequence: CAGHPGLAGYYYEQYF.

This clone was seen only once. The chain's CDR3 is CASSTPGQGDSPLHF. The CDR3 region has the DNA TGTGCCAGCAGTACCCCGGGACAGGGTGATTCACCCCTCCACTTT. The rearrangement links TRBV28 to TRBJ1-6; 9 positions agree with TRBD1. V dropped 5 bases and J dropped 8; count of bases not matched to a gene: 7. Germline loops: CDR1 MDHEN, CDR2 SYDVKM. The CDR3 is 15 residues long.

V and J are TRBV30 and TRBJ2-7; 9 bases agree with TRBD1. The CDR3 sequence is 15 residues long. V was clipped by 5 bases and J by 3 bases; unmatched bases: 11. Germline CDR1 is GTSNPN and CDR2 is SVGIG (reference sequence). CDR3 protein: CAWHTQGAEVYEQYF. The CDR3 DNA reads TGTGCCTGGCACACACAGGGGGCAGAAGTCTACGAGCAGTACTTC. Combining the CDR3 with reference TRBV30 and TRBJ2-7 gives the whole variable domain SQTIHQWPATLVQPVGSPLSLECTVEGTSNPNLYWYRQAAGRGLQLLFYSVGIGQISSEVPQNLSASRPQDRQFILSSKKLLLSDSGFYLCAWHTQGAEVYEQYFGPGTRLTVT.

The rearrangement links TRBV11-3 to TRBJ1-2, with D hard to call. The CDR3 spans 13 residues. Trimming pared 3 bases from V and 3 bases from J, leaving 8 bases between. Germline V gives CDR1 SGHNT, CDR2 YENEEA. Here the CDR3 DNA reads TGTGCCAGCAGCTTTCGCCCCGACTATGGCTACACCTTC. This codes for CASSFRPDYGYTF. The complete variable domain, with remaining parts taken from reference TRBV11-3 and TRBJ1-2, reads EAGVVQSPRYKIIEKKQPVAFWCNPISGHNTLYWYLQNLGQGPELLIRYENEEAVDDSQLPKDRFSAERLKGVDSTLKIQPAELGDSAVYLCASSFRPDYGYTFGSGTRLTVV.

CDR3 DNA sequence: TGTGCCAGCAGCTCTGGACAGCCCTACGAGCAGTACTTC. It specifies CASSSGQPYEQYF. The chain employs TRBV11-2 and TRBJ2-7; weak D call: TRBD1 (6 bases). In germline, CDR1 is SGHAT, CDR2 FQNNGV. CDR3 length: 13 residues. The ends were cut back, 4 bases at V and 2 bases at J, with 9 bases in the middle.

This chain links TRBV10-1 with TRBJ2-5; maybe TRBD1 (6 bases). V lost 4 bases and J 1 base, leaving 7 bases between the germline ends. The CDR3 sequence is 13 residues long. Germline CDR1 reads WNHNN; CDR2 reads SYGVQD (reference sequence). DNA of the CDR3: TGCGCCAGCAGTGGACAGGCCCAAGAGACCCAGTACTTC. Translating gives CASSGQAQETQYF.

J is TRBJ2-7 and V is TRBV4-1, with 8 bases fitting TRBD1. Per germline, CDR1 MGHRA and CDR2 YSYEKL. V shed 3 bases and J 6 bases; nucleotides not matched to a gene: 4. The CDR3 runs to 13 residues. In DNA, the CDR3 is TGCGCCAGCAGCCAGGAAACAGGGGGCGAGCAGTACTTC. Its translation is CASSQETGGEQYF.

The CDR3 sequence: CASSGASGYTDTQYF. The CDR3 nucleotides are TGTGCCAGCAGCGGGGCTAGCGGATACACAGATACGCAGTATTTT. The V and J genes are TRBV2 and TRBJ2-3, with 7 positions matching TRBD2. After removal of 6 bases from V and 2 bases from J, the junction contained 8 bases not matched to a gene. Germline V gene data show CDR1 as SNHLY and CDR2 as FYNNEI. The CDR3 extends over 15 amino acids.

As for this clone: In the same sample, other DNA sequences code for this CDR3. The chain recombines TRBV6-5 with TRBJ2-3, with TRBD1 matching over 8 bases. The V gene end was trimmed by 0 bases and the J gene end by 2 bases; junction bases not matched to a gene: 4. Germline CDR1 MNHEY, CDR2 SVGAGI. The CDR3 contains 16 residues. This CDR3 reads CASSYSGTGTTDTQYF. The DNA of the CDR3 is TGTGCCAGCAGTTACTCAGGGACAGGCACCACAGATACGCAGTATTTT.

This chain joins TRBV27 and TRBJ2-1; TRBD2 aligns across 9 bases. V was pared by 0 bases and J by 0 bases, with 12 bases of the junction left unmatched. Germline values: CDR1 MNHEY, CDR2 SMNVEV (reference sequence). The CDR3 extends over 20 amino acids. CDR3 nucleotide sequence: TGTGCCAGCAGTTTATCTTCCGGACTAGCGCGTAGTTTCTCCTACAATGAGCAGTTCTTC. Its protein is CASSLSSGLARSFSYNEQFF.

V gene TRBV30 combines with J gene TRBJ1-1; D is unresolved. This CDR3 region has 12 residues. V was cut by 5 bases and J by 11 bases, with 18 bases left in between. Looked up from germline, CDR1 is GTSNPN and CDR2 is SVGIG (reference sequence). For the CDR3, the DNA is TGTGCCTGGGCAGCTTGGATCGAGCCGGCTTTCTTT. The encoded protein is CAWAAWIEPAFF. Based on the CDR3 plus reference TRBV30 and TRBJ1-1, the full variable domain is SQTIHQWPATLVQPVGSPLSLECTVEGTSNPNLYWYRQAAGRGLQLLFYSVGIGQISSEVPQNLSASRPQDRQFILSSKKLLLSDSGFYLCAWAAWIEPAFFGQGTRLTVV.

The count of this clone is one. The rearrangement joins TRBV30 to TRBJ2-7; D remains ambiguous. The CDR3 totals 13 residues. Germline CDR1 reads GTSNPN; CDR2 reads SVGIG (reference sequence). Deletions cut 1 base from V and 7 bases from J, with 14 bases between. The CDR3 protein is CAWSADGPREQYF. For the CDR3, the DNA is TGTGCCTGGAGTGCGGACGGCCCTAGGGAGCAGTACTTC.

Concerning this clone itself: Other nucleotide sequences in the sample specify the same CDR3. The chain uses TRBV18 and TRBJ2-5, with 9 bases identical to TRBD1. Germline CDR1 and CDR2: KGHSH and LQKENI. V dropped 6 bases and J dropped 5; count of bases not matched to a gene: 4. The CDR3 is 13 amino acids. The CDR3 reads CASSPGQGETQYF. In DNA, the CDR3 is TGTGCCAGCTCCCCAGGACAGGGGGAGACCCAGTACTTC.

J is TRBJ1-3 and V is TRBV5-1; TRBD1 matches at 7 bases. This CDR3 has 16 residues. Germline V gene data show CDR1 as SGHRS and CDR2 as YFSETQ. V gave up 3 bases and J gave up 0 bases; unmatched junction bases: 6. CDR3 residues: CASSWTGEGSGNTIYF. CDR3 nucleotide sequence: TGCGCCAGCAGCTGGACAGGTGAAGGCTCTGGAAACACCATATATTTT.